The T cell receptor beta chain described here comes from a study of blood T cell repertoires in COVID-19. Original methodology: Estimation of nucleated cell counts relied on the amplification of reference gene primers. Profiling relied on immunoSEQ multiplex PCR, and the TCRdb table lists in-frame clones only, not all of them. Clone size and the V and J calls come from that table; the DNA yielded D and trimming. The table includes around 200,000 clones, about 82% detected once. V was clipped by 1 base and J by 0 bases, with 7 bases between them. This CDR3 contains 14 residues. Per germline, CDR1 LNHDA and CDR2 SQIVND (reference sequence). Cohort assignment relied on participant-reported clinical history.

Source material: PBMCs or T cells enriched from blood (not recorded which). This receptor was obtained from a man aged 35-49 years with acute COVID-19. The chain employs TRBV19 and TRBJ2-7; unclear D gene. CDR3 coding DNA: TGTGCCAGTAGTATAGCGGGTAGCTCCTACGAGCAGTACTTC. This codes for CASSIAGSSYEQYF. Full variable domain (remainder filled in from reference TRBV19 and TRBJ2-7): DGGITQSPKYLFRKEGQNVTLSCEQNLNHDAMYWYRQDPGQGLRLIYYSQIVNDFQKGDIAEGYSVSREKKESFPLTVTSAQKNPTAFYLCASSIAGSSYEQYFGPGTRLTVT.